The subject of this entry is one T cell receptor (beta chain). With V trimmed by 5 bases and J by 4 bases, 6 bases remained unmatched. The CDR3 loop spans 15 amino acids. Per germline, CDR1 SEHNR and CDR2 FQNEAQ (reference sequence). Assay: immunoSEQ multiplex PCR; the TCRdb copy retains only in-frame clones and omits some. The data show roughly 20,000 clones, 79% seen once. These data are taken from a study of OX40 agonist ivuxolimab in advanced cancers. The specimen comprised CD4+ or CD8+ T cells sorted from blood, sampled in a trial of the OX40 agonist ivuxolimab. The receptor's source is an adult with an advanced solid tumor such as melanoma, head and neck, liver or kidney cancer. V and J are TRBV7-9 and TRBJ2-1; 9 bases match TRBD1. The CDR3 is CASSPRDRVYNEQFF. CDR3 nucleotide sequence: TGTGCCAGCAGCCCCCGGGACAGGGTTTACAATGAGCAGTTCTTC.